The 6 T cell receptor beta chains presented below share a single source sample, sequenced in a study of response to subunit inactivated influenza vaccine. From the RT-PCR reads, TCRdb called clonotypes with MiXCR, one entry per CDR3 protein. This table has 550,000 to 800,000 distinct CDR3 sequences, more than 15% appearing once. The sample consisted of PBMCs from blood, taken roughly 13 days after vaccination. These receptors all stem from a man aged 45-60 years who received an inactivated influenza vaccine.

The J gene is TRBJ1-5, the V gene TRBV12-3 or TRBV12-4; tentative D call: TRBD1 (6 bases). V gave up 5 bases and J gave up 3 bases, with 11 bases separating them. CDR3 length: 14 residues. This CDR3 reads CASSPGTFNQPQHF. The CDR3 bases are TGTGCCAGCAGTCCCGGGACATTCAATCAGCCCCAGCATTTT.

This clonotype was seen at least ten times. This chain joins TRBV11-1 and TRBJ2-1; 11 bases are a match to TRBD2. The trim removed 3 bases at V and 10 bases at J, leaving 11 bases unmatched. The CDR3 contains 16 residues. Germline V CDR1 and CDR2: SGHAT, FQDESV (reference sequence). The CDR3 is CASSFVGTSGDLEQFF. The DNA for the CDR3 is TGTGCCAGCAGCTTTGTGGGGACTAGCGGTGATTTGGAGCAGTTCTTC. Looking up the rest from reference TRBV11-1 and TRBJ2-1 gives the full variable domain: EAEVAQSPRYKITEKSQAVAFWCDPISGHATLYWYRQILGQGPELLVQFQDESVVDDSQLPKDRFSAERLKGVDSTLKIQPAELGDSAMYLCASSFVGTSGDLEQFFGPGTRLTVL.

This clonotype was counted ten times or more. V and J are TRBV20-1 and TRBJ2-5; weak D call: TRBD1 (6 bases). Per germline, CDR1 DFQATT and CDR2 SNEGSKA (reference sequence). The CDR3 sequence is 13 residues long. The ends were cut back, 3 bases at V and 2 bases at J, with 10 bases in the middle. The CDR3 DNA sequence: TGCAGTGCTAGCCTCGGACAGCAAGAGACCCAGTACTTC. Amino acids: CSASLGQQETQYF.

This clonotype was seen more than once but under ten times. The chain is built from TRBV12-3 or TRBV12-4 and TRBJ2-3; TRBD2 agrees at 11 bases. CDR3 length: 15 amino acids. With 7 bases clipped from V and 2 bases from J, the junction kept 5 bases outside the gene matches. The CDR3 DNA follows: TGTGCCAGCACCGATAGCGGGAGGGCCACAGATACGCAGTATTTT. Translating gives CASTDSGRATDTQYF.

The genes are TRBV29-1 and TRBJ2-1; 7 bases are a match to TRBD2. The germline V gene encodes CDR1 SQVTM and CDR2 ANQGSEA. This CDR3 spans 14 amino acids. Germline trimming cut 7 bases from V and 10 bases from J; bases unmatched to any gene: 16. As DNA, the CDR3 is TGCAGCGCCCAGGGAGGGGAGGGTATCTGGGAGCAGTTCTTC. It yields the protein CSAQGGEGIWEQFF.

There are a few counts of this clonotype. This chain connects TRBV4-2 to TRBJ2-4; D call uncertain. CDR1 and CDR2 (germline): LGHNA, YNFKEQ. V lost 0 bases and J lost 3, with 6 bases in between. The CDR3 sequence is 14 residues long. CDR3 sequence reads: CASSQDQLKNIQYF. CDR3 in DNA: TGTGCCAGCAGCCAAGACCAGCTCAAAAACATTCAGTACTTC.